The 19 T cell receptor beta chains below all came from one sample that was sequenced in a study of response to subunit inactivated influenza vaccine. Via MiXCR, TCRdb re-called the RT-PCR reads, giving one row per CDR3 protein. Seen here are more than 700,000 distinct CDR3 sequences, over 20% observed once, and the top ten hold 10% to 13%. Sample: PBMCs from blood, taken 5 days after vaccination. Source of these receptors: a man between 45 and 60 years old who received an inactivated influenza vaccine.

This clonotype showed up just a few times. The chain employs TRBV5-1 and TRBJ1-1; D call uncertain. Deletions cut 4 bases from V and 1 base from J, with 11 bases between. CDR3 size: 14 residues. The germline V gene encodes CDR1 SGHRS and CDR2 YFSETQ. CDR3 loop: CASSPTVGNTEAFF. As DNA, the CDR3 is TGCGCCAGCAGCCCCACGGTTGGGAACACTGAAGCTTTCTTT.

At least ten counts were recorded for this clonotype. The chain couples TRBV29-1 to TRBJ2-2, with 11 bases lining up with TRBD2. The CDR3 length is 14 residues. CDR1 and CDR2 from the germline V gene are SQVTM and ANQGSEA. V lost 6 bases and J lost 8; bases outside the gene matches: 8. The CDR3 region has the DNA TGCAGCGTGGTGACTAGCGGGGTACAGGGGGAGCTGTTTTTT. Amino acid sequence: CSVVTSGVQGELFF.

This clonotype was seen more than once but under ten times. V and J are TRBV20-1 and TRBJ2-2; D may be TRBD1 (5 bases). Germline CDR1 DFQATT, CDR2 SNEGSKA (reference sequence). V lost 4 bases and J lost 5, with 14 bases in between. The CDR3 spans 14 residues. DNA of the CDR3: TGCAGTGCTACCGACAGAGGATTAACCGGGGAGCTGTTTTTT. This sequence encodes CSATDRGLTGELFF.

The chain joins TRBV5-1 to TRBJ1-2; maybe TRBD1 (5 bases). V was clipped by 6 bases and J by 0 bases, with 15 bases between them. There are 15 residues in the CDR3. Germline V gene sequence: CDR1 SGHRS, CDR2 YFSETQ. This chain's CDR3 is CASTPATDANYGYTF. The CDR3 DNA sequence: TGCGCCAGCACCCCTGCGACAGACGCTAACTATGGCTACACCTTC.

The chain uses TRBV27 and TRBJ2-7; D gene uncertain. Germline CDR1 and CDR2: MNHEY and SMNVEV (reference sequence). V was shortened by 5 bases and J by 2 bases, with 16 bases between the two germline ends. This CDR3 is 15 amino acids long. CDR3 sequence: CASSHVLGRTYEQYF. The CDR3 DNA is TGTGCCAGCAGTCACGTCTTAGGACGCACCTACGAGCAGTACTTC.

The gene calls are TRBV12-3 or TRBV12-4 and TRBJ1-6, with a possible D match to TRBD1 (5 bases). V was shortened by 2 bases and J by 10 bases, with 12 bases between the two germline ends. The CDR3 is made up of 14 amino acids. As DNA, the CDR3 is TGTGCCAGCAGTTTAAAGGGGTGGGTCTCACCCCTCCACTTT. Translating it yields CASSLKGWVSPLHF.

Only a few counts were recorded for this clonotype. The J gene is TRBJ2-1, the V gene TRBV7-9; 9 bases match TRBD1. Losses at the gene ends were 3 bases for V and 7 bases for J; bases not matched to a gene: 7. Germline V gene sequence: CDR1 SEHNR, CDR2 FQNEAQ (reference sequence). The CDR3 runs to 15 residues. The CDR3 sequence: CASSFKPGQGNEQFF. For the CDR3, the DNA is TGTGCCAGCAGCTTTAAACCGGGACAGGGAAATGAGCAGTTCTTC.

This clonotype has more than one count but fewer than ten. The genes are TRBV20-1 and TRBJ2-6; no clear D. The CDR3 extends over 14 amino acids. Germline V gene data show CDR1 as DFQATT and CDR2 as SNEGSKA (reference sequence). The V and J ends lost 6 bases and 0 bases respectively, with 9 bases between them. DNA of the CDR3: TGCAGTGCCCCAGACCTCTCTGGGGCCAACGTCCTGACTTTC. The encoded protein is CSAPDLSGANVLTF.

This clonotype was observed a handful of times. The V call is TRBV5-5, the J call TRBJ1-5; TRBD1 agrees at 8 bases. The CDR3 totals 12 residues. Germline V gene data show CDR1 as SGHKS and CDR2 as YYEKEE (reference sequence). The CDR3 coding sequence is TGTGAACGGACAGGGATCAATCAGCCCCAGCATTTT. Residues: CERTGINQPQHF.

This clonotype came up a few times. CDR3 in amino acids: CASSLSSFVNTEAFF. The CDR3 DNA is TGCGCCAGCAGCTTGTCGTCTTTTGTGAACACTGAAGCTTTCTTT. The rearrangement links TRBV5-1 to TRBJ1-1; no definite D call. The V end lost 1 base, the J end lost 0 bases, and 10 bases lay between the germline ends. Germline loops: CDR1 SGHRS, CDR2 YFSETQ. The CDR3 extends over 15 amino acids.

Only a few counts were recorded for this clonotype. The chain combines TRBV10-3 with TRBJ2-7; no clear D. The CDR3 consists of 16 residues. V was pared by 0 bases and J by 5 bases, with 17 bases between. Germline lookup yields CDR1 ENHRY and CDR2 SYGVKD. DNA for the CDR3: TGTGCCATCAGTGAGTCGAGTGGGCGCATTGACCACGAGCAGTACTTC. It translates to CAISESSGRIDHEQYF.

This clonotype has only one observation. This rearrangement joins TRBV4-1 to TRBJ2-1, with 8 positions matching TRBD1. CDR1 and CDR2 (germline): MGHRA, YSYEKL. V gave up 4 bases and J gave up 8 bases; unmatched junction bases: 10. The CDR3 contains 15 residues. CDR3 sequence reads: CASSLGQGRQYEQFF. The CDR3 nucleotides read TGCGCCAGCAGCCTTGGACAGGGTAGGCAATATGAGCAGTTCTTC.

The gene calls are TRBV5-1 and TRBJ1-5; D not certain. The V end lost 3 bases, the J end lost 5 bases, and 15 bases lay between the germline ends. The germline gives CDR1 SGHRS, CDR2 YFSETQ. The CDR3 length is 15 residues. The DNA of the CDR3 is TGCGCCAGCAGCTGGTGGAGAGGGCATGATCAGCCCCAGCATTTT. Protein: CASSWWRGHDQPQHF.

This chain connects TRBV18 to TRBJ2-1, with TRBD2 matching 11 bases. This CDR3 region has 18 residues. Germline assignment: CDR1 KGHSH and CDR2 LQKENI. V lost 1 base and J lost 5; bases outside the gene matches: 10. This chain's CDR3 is CASSPRGFSGRADNEQFF. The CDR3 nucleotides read TGTGCCAGCTCACCACGGGGCTTTAGCGGGAGGGCCGACAATGAGCAGTTCTTC.

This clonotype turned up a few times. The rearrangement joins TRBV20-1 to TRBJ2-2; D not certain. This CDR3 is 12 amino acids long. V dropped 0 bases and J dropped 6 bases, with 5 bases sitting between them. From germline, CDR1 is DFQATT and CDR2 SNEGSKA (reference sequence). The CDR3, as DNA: TGCAGTGCTAGAGACAGGCCCGGGGAGCTGTTTTTT. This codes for CSARDRPGELFF.

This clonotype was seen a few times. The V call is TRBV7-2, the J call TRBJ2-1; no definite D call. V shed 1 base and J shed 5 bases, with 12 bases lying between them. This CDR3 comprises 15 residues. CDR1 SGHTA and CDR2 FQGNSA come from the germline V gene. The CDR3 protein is CASSLVSTGNNEQFF. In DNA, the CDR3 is TGTGCCAGCAGCTTAGTGTCGACTGGAAACAATGAGCAGTTCTTC.

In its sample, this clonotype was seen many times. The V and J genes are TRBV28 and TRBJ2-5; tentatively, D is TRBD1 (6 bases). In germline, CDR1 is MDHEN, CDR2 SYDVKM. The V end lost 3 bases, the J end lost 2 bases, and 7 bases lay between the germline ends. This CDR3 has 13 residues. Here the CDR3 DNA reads TGTGCCAGCAGTTTGGGACATCAAGAGACCCAGTACTTC. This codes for CASSLGHQETQYF. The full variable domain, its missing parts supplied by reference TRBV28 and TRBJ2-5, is DVKVTQSSRYLVKRTGEKVFLECVQDMDHENMFWYRQDPGLGLRLIYFSYDVKMKEKGDIPEGYSVSREKKERFSLILESASTNQTSMYLCASSLGHQETQYFGPGTRLLVL.

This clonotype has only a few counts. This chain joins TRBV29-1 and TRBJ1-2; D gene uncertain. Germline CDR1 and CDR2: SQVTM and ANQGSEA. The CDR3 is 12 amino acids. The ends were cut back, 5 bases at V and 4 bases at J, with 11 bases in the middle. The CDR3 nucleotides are TGCAGCGTTTTCCTAAACCTCTATGGCTACACCTTC. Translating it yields CSVFLNLYGYTF.

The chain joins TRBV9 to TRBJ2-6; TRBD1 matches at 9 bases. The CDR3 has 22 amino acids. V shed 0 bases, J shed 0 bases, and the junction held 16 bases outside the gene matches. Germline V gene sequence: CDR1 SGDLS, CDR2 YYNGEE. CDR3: CASSVVRTGVDFGASGANVLTF. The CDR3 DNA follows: TGTGCCAGCAGCGTAGTGAGGACAGGGGTAGATTTTGGAGCCTCTGGGGCCAACGTCCTGACTTTC. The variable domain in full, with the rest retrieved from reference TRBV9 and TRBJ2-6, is DSGVTQTPKHLITATGQRVTLRCSPRSGDLSVYWYQQSLDQGLQFLIQYYNGEERAKGNILERFSAQQFPDLHSELNLSSLELGDSALYFCASSVVRTGVDFGASGANVLTFGAGSRLTVL.